Shown below are 7 T cell receptor beta chains from a single sample sequenced in a study of blood T cell repertoires in COVID-19. The data were produced by immunoSEQ multiplex PCR, yet TCRdb's version contains in-frame clones alone and is incomplete. This table holds 300,000 to 450,000 clones, 80% to 90% found once. Material for sequencing was PBMCs or T cells enriched from blood (not recorded which). Source of these receptors: a man between 18 and 29 years old who had recovered from COVID-19.

The V call is TRBV30, the J call TRBJ2-3; 9 nucleotides match TRBD2. The CDR3 totals 15 residues. Germline V gives CDR1 GTSNPN, CDR2 SVGIG (reference sequence). V trimming: 3 bases; J trimming: 5 bases; junction bases outside the gene matches: 9. Written as DNA, the CDR3 is TGTGCCTGGAGGACTAGCGGTCGTGCGGGAGATACGCAGTATTTT. Translating it yields CAWRTSGRAGDTQYF. The full variable domain, completed using reference TRBV30 and TRBJ2-3, is SQTIHQWPATLVQPVGSPLSLECTVEGTSNPNLYWYRQAAGRGLQLLFYSVGIGQISSEVPQNLSASRPQDRQFILSSKKLLLSDSGFYLCAWRTSGRAGDTQYFGPGTRLTVL.

Remarks on this clone: Within the sample, other DNA sequences also encode this same CDR3. CDR3 coding DNA: TGTGCCAGCAGCCAAGTGCGGGAGACCCAGTACTTC. Protein: CASSQVRETQYF. V is TRBV3-1 (or the pseudogene TRBV3-2) and J is TRBJ2-5; D unclear. There are 12 residues in the CDR3. The germline V gene encodes CDR1 LGHDT and CDR2 YNNKEL (reference sequence). V was clipped by 1 base and J by 5 bases, with 5 bases between them.

This chain links TRBV19 with TRBJ1-1, with D possibly being TRBD1 (6 bases). The germline V gene encodes CDR1 LNHDA and CDR2 SQIVND (reference sequence). The CDR3 has 13 residues. V shed 4 bases and J shed 7 bases, with 13 bases lying between them. This CDR3 reads CASSNGQSVEAFF. CDR3 nucleotide sequence: TGTGCCAGTAGTAATGGACAGTCTGTTGAAGCTTTCTTT.

The chain combines TRBV6-2 or TRBV6-3 with TRBJ2-1; 12 bases line up with TRBD2. J was trimmed by 8 bases and V by 5 bases; bases with no gene match: 4. This CDR3 is 14 amino acids long. From germline, CDR1 is MNHEY and CDR2 SVGEGT. The CDR3 nucleotides are TGTGCCAGCAGTGCTTGGACTAGCGGGGATGAGCAGTTCTTC. This encodes CASSAWTSGDEQFF.

The CDR3 DNA sequence: TGTGCCAGCTCACCATCAGAATACGAGCAGTACTTC. Encoded protein: CASSPSEYEQYF. This chain uses TRBV18 with TRBJ2-7; D gene ambiguous. With 2 bases removed from V and 4 bases from J, the gap between germline ends came to 6 bases. There are 12 residues in the CDR3. Looked up from germline, CDR1 is KGHSH and CDR2 is LQKENI.

V and J are TRBV19 and TRBJ2-1; 8 nucleotides match TRBD1. Germline V gene lookup returns CDR1 LNHDA and CDR2 SQIVND (reference sequence). V lost 3 bases to trimming and J lost 8 bases; unmatched junction nucleotides: 3. The CDR3 length is 13 residues. The CDR3 bases are TGTGCCAGTAGTATGGGGACAGGCTATGAGCAGTTCTTC. Translated, it gives CASSMGTGYEQFF.

This chain uses TRBV7-8 with TRBJ1-2, with 10 bases fitting TRBD1. Germline V CDR1 and CDR2: SGHVS, FQNEAQ. The V gene end was trimmed by 4 bases and the J gene end by 4 bases; junction bases not matched to a gene: 12. CDR3 size: 17 residues. The CDR3 DNA reads TGTGCCAGCAGCTCCGTCCCTGGTGGACAGGGGGTCTATGGCTACACCTTC. Protein: CASSSVPGGQGVYGYTF.